The sequence of this TCR beta chain was determined in a study of cytomegalovirus exposure and HLA in healthy donors (dated by TCRdb to the late 2010s). For the study in its entirety: An earlier analysis of some 600 of the donors reported approximately 280 Gb of sequence data and 117 million unique TCR beta sequences obtained from roughly 170 million T cells. Alongside the repertoire data, information on donor age, sex, ethnicity and CMV serostatus was compiled. HLA typing included class I and class II loci at four-digit resolution. Typing coverage varied by locus: 629-630 donors for A, B, C, DRB1 and DQB1; approximately 560 for DQA1; more than 600 for DPA1; roughly 450 for DPB1. On average, around 240,000 unique TCR beta nucleotide sequences were sequenced per donor among 398 genotyped donors of the cohort, with roughly 19% of those sequences being non-productive. The study aimed to test whether cataloging public T cell receptors could reveal signatures of past pathogen exposure. In a later genetic analysis, genome-wide SNP genotypes for about three fifths of the roughly 670 donors were used, and that subset was treated as a discovery cohort. To predict cytomegalovirus infection status, the study combined high-throughput TCR immunosequencing, statistical association of individual TCRs with disease status, and machine learning. Using immunosequencing, the study profiled T cell repertoires from 550 to 750 subjects and related those repertoires to cytomegalovirus serostatus. A separate validation cohort of approximately 130 different subjects was used in addition to the 666-subject first cohort. In a later analysis, previously published TCR beta repertoires from 600 to 850 donors were re-analyzed and high-resolution HLA genotyping was added so that TCR occurrence patterns could be studied. Of the roughly 390 genotyped donors, approximately 80% were placed in the genetic ancestry cluster associated with self-reported Caucasian donors. To decide whether each TCR beta V gene segment behaved as functional or pseudogenic, an earlier analysis of some 600 of the donors relied on high-throughput TCR beta sequencing. Rather than using new phenotypic data, the later analysis identified candidate immune exposures from TCR beta sequences and from how often those sequences occurred across donors. Because of strong linkage in the cohort, roughly five DR-DQ haplotypes were treated as single units for association and clustering. All discovery cohort repertoires had been generated using a single sequencing platform. About 310 gigabases of sequencing data and approximately 85 million unique TCR sequences were included in an early release covering about 700 HLA-typed donors.

As encoded in the germline V gene, CDR1 is SGHRS while CDR2 is YFSETQ. The CDR3 holds 15 amino acids from the cysteine to the phenylalanine. The read is trimmed to its CDR3 DNA, 45 bases read in frame from base 1. Between the V and J ends, shortened by 0 bases and 7 bases respectively, the junction contains 14 bases. The cohort consisted of hundreds of healthy bone marrow donors. Cohort members were all nominally healthy when sampled, although unrecorded immune exposures were likely present. The donor was CMV seronegative and was included in the group of about 400 seronegative cohort members. A peripheral blood sample was provided by each donor, and peripheral blood mononuclear cells were used for TCR beta sequencing. The Qiagen DNeasy Blood Extraction Kit was used to extract genomic DNA from the blood cell samples. Only a few counts were recorded for this clone. The specificity of this receptor is unknown. No base qualities exist here, and no much larger clone lies one base off it.

The method behind the library was the immunoSEQ multiplex PCR assay. For the multiplex PCR, a mixture combining 60 forward primers for TCR Vbeta segments and 13 reverse primers for TCR Jbeta segments was used. The CDR3 region of rearranged TCR beta genes was amplified from genomic DNA with a multiplex PCR assay. The amplified TCR beta libraries were sequenced on the Illumina HiSeq System as 87-base-pair reads. As for the authors' bioinformatics: A later analysis tallied around 82 million unique TCR beta chains across the 650 to 750 repertoires, and around 10 million of those chains were shared by two or more donors. To remove PCR and sequencing errors, raw reads were error-corrected and collapsed into unique sequences using a nearest-neighbor algorithm that merged closely related sequences. To assign V, D and J gene segments, CDR3 sequences were aligned to IMGT reference sequences. For a sequence to be retained, a match of at least six nucleotides was required to both a V gene segment and a J gene segment. A rearrangement was called productive if the CDR3 had no stop codons and remained in frame with V and J, and every other rearrangement was called non-productive. Following IMGT convention, CDR3 was defined as the stretch from the second conserved V-encoded cysteine to the conserved J-encoded phenylalanine. The earlier analysis of about 500 of the donors excluded sequences that lacked an unambiguous match to a single V gene segment. An earlier analysis of about 600 of the donors called V segments functional above 56.7% productive rearrangements and segregating when the between-donor standard deviation exceeded 5%. A statistical classification framework was built for diagnosing cytomegalovirus status from the catalog of TCR beta chain sequences. V and J gene assignment, in a later analysis, came from comparing TCR nucleotide sequences with IMGT/GENE-DB human TR gene sequences. Using the TCRdist pipeline, a later analysis assigned CDR3 sequences along with most-parsimonious VDJ recombination scenarios. A later analysis defined each TCR beta chain by its CDR3 amino acid sequence plus V-gene family, and excluded reads lacking a unique V-gene family. As a way to deal with suspected cross-contamination and a sequencing artifact, a later analysis dropped more than 500 nucleotide sequences that were highly shared and had low generation probability. A later analysis calculated a clonal expansion index for each public chain from normalized within-repertoire ranks of inferred template counts. In a later analysis, generation probabilities were computed with a VDJ recombination model fitted to out-of-frame rearrangements, and the resulting probabilities were checked against IGoR. In a later analysis, TCR-TCR, TCR-HLA and TCR-CMV co-occurrence was scored with hypergeometric tests, and a repertoire-size bias correction was applied to TCR pairs. In a later analysis, false discovery rates were estimated by permuting HLA or CMV assignments 20 times. In a later analysis, co-occurring TCRs were grouped with DBSCAN, and TCRdist sequence similarity was added when clustering was performed within HLA-allele-positive subsets. Repertoires with fewer than 30,000 or more than 120,000 public chains were left out of co-occurrence clustering, as were four to six repertoires with anomalous nucleotide sharing. The table was pulled from immuneACCESS by TCRdb, which kept in-frame rearrangements only. Such tables lose some clones; where checked, under half of the loss comes from unresolved V genes, and the rest has no known cause. Clone size and the V and J calls come from that table; the DNA yielded D and trimming. The sample table lists roughly 120,000 clones, about 80% of them with a count of one. Clones ranked in the top ten supply just over 2.5% of the sample.

What the study reported, not specific to this receptor: Because HLA typing was unavailable for some donors at each locus, only the typed subset was used in association tests. In this cohort, only TCR beta chains were sequenced, and detectable features were limited by the absence of alpha or paired-chain data. The 87-base-pair reads could not distinguish some IMGT-functional V segments, including TRBV6-2 and TRBV6-3, so those segments were excluded. Immune exposure information for the cohort was limited to CMV serostatus. In a later analysis, several top co-occurrence clusters were reported to appear linked to parvovirus B19, influenza, CMV and Epstein-Barr virus. The study gave a list of around 170 TCR beta chains associated with cytomegalovirus. It was suggested by the authors that the approach could potentially be generalized to other disease states and immunological phenotypes. Sequencing depth was assumed to be roughly uniform across donors in the presence/absence analyses, though that assumption may not hold. According to a later genetic analysis, donors in an Asian-associated ancestry cluster had fewer N-insertions in productive TCRs than the roughly 700-donor mean. In an earlier analysis of some 550 of the donors, most TCR beta V segments were observed in productive rearrangements about 87% or about 30% of the time, broadly matching IMGT annotations. According to a later analysis, most CMV-associated TCR beta chains appeared to be HLA-restricted, and the HLA associations seemed to be driven largely by CMV exposure. While some public TCRs were present in many individuals, most TCR sequences turned up only very rarely across donors. A further reported finding was that TCR beta sequences accurately predicted the HLA-A and HLA-B alleles for most subjects in the first cohort. According to a later analysis, TCR association rates differed among HLA loci, with DRB1 alleles showing the most associated TCRs and HLA-C alleles showing the fewest. In a later analysis, HLA-associated TCR beta chains were found to be more clonally expanded and to have lower generation probabilities than equally common non-associated chains. Approximately 18 rarely observed V segments, including chromosome 9 orphons, were excluded from the earlier analysis of several hundred of the donors because counts were too low. Specific HLA alleles were associated with 15,000 to 20,000 TCR beta sequences at a false discovery rate of 0.05 in a later analysis. Linkage disequilibrium might explain the correlated functional status among segregating V segments, but an unknown experimental factor could not be excluded. Cytomegalovirus status was reported to be diagnosed by the classifier with high specificity and sensitivity in both the original and validation cohorts. In vitro tests confirmed that a few of the cytomegalovirus-associated TCR beta chains recognize cytomegalovirus antigens. When HLA alleles, especially DR and DQ, strongly co-occurred, attributing TCR associations to individual alleles was difficult. V-gene and J-gene trimming of TCR beta chains was associated with a missense DCLRE1C variant in a later genetic analysis, and the association was replicated in an independent cohort. A cluster of highly shared sequence variants was judged likely to be a technical artifact of the sequencing pipeline.

The receptor comes from a man under 40 in good health and CMV-seronegative. Sequenced input: PBMCs. The chain is made from TRBV5-1 and TRBJ2-1, with a weak D call of TRBD2 (5 bases match). In nucleotides, the sequence is TGCGCCAGCAGCTTGGCTTATAACAGAGGGAATGAGCAGTTCTTC. Translated, it reads CASSLAYNRGNEQFF.